This T cell receptor beta chain was sequenced during a study of T-cell memory formation after mild COVID-19. The 5'RACE method, run with constant-segment primers, produced TCR alpha and TCR beta cDNA libraries (carrying sample barcodes and UMIs). TCRdb reprocessed the 5' RACE reads via MiXCR and lists one record per CDR3 protein. This sample has a few hundred thousand distinct CDR3 sequences, with approximately 29% found just once. The CDR3 has 19 residues. Germline CDR1 and CDR2: SGHVS and FQNEAQ. The V gene end was trimmed by 3 bases and the J gene end by 1 base; junction bases not matched to a gene: 16. The table lists this clonotype with a few counts.

The receptor was isolated from an adult woman who had mild COVID-19 (a few samples of this study predate the infection). Cell type and time point are not known. The V and J genes are TRBV7-8 and TRBJ2-7; 9 bases line up with TRBD2. The material sequenced was PBMCs or a T cell subset sorted from them (not recorded which). CDR3 bases: TGTGCCAGCAGCTTGGTCGGGGTAGCGGGGGCCCTAAAGTCCTACGAGCAGTACTTC. Its translation is CASSLVGVAGALKSYEQYF.